This T cell receptor (beta chain) stems from a study of T cells after yellow fever vaccination. J lost 8 bases, V lost 6 bases, and 6 bases had no gene match. The CDR3 length is 12 residues. TCRdb redid the calling of the 5' RACE reads with MiXCR, one entry per CDR3 protein. This table holds about 160,000 distinct CDR3 sequences, 6.5% to 8.5% found once. This clonotype has a handful of counts. This chain connects TRBV12-3 or TRBV12-4 to TRBJ1-2; 7 nucleotides align to TRBD1. Here the sequenced sample was CD4+ T cells sorted from PBMCs, taken about 5 days after the first yellow fever vaccination. This receptor was identified in a man between 18 and 29 years old who received the YFV17D yellow fever vaccine. The CDR3 loop is CASRGDRKGYTF. For the CDR3, the DNA is TGTGCCAGCAGGGGGGACAGAAAAGGCTACACCTTC.